The 28 T cell receptor beta chains given below trace back to one sample, sequenced in a study of T cells in Graves' hyperthyroidism and ophthalmopathy. Authors of the study amplified TCR beta CDR3 regions from RNA transcripts. The HTBI primer set drove a first-round RT-PCR of the TCR CDR3. TCRdb itself ran the multiplex PCR reads through MiXCR, one entry per CDR3 protein. The sample consists of around 690,000 distinct CDR3 sequences, under 25% of them appearing once. Source material: blood. These receptor sequences come from a man aged 25-40 years with Graves' ophthalmopathy.

This clonotype was counted between two and nine times. J is TRBJ2-5 and V is TRBV30; a possible D gene is TRBD2 (7 bases). Trimming took 0 bases from V and 1 from J, leaving 9 bases between them. This CDR3 region has 14 residues. Per the germline V gene, CDR1 is GTSNPN and CDR2 is SVGIG (reference sequence). CDR3 coding DNA: TGTGCCTGGAGTGTAGGGGGGGTCCAAGAGACCCAGTACTTC. Translating it yields CAWSVGGVQETQYF.

The chain has TRBV29-1 and TRBJ1-2; D remains ambiguous. Trimming cost V 7 bases and J 6 bases, with 9 bases left between them. Germline V lookup: CDR1 SQVTM, CDR2 ANQGSEA. The CDR3 is 10 amino acids. The CDR3 nucleotides are TGCAGCGCATACAAGAATGGCTACACCTTC. Its translation: CSAYKNGYTF.

The rearrangement joins TRBV2 to TRBJ1-2; D is ambiguous. V was pared by 3 bases and J by 4 bases, with 9 bases between. CDR3 length: 13 residues. Germline V gives CDR1 SNHLY, CDR2 FYNNEI. The CDR3 DNA is TGTGCCAGCAGTGAGGAGCACCTCTATGGCTACACCTTC. This codes for CASSEEHLYGYTF.

This clonotype came up a few times. The CDR3: CSARDLGQNEETQYF. Here the CDR3 DNA reads TGCAGTGCTAGAGATCTGGGACAGAACGAAGAGACCCAGTACTTC. V usage is TRBV20-1 and J usage is TRBJ2-5; 7 positions agree with TRBD1. Looked up from germline, CDR1 is DFQATT and CDR2 is SNEGSKA (reference sequence). Trimming cost V 0 bases and J 3 bases; bases outside gene matches: 7. The CDR3 is 15 amino acids.

This chain's CDR3 is CSARDLPGTGDPVTF. As DNA, the CDR3 is TGCAGTGCTAGAGACCTTCCCGGGACAGGGGATCCTGTTACCTTC. This sequence joins TRBV20-1 and TRBJ1-2; TRBD1 agrees at 10 bases. The CDR3 covers 15 residues. The J segment lost 14 bases and the V segment lost 0 bases, leaving 15 bases of the junction unmatched. The germline V gene has CDR1 DFQATT and CDR2 SNEGSKA (reference sequence).

The rearrangement joins TRBV6-1 to TRBJ2-5, with D perhaps assigned TRBD1 or TRBD2 (5 bases each). Per germline, CDR1 MNHNS and CDR2 SASEGT. V lost 1 base and J lost 5, with 23 bases in between. This CDR3 has 18 residues. CDR3 sequence: CASSEVDYFQGFEETQYF. The CDR3 bases are TGTGCCAGCAGTGAAGTAGACTATTTCCAGGGATTCGAGGAGACCCAGTACTTC.

CDR3 sequence reads: CASSLGSEGGNTIYF. The CDR3 region has the DNA TGTGCCAGCTCGCTGGGGTCGGAAGGGGGAAACACCATATATTTT. The V call is TRBV18, the J call TRBJ1-3, with no clear D. Germline CDR1 KGHSH, CDR2 LQKENI. Trimming removed 6 bases from V and 4 bases from J, with 16 bases in between. The CDR3 runs 15 residues.

In nucleotides, the CDR3 is TGTGCCAGCAGCTTGGACCCGCGGAGCGCGGGAGGGCCTCGGAATGAGCAGTTCTTC. Residues: CASSLDPRSAGGPRNEQFF. V usage is TRBV5-6 and J usage is TRBJ2-1; 9 positions match TRBD2. CDR1 SGHDT and CDR2 YYEEEE come from the germline V gene. The CDR3 covers 19 residues. The V gene end was trimmed by 0 bases and the J gene end by 7 bases; junction bases not matched to a gene: 17. The full variable domain, with the rest looked up from reference TRBV5-6 and TRBJ2-1, is DAGVTQSPTHLIKTRGQQVTLRCSPKSGHDTVSWYQQALGQGPQFIFQYYEEEERQRGNFPDRFSGHQFPNYSSELNVNALLLGDSALYLCASSLDPRSAGGPRNEQFFGPGTRLTVL.

This clonotype was seen repeatedly, ten times or more. The rearrangement uses TRBV5-5 and TRBJ1-2, with TRBD1 matching 9 bases. The CDR3 sequence is 17 residues long. Unmatched junction bases numbered 14, after V lost 4 bases and J lost 4 bases. Germline CDR1 and CDR2: SGHKS and YYEKEE (reference sequence). CDR3 nucleotide sequence: TGTGCCAGCAGCCTTTTGGGACAGGGCACTCTCATCTATGGCTACACCTTC. Its translation: CASSLLGQGTLIYGYTF.

This clonotype was counted only a few times. V and J are TRBV3-1 and TRBJ2-3, with 9 bases lining up with TRBD2. V dropped 2 bases and J dropped 3; count of bases not matched to a gene: 9. Germline CDR1 LGHDT, CDR2 YNNKEL (reference sequence). The CDR3 totals 17 residues. This CDR3 is CASSQRVAGDATDTQYF. DNA for the CDR3: TGTGCCAGCAGCCAAAGGGTAGCGGGAGACGCGACAGATACGCAGTATTTT.

This clonotype appeared many times. The DNA of the CDR3 is TGTGCCAGCAGCTCCGATAGCAATCAGCCCCAGCATTTT. Translation: CASSSDSNQPQHF. The V gene is TRBV7-8, the J gene TRBJ1-5; D is uncertain. V was clipped by 4 bases and J by 0 bases, with 4 bases between them. The CDR3 is made up of 13 amino acids. Looked up from germline, CDR1 is SGHVS and CDR2 is FQNEAQ.

This sequence joins TRBV7-9 and TRBJ2-2; 9 nucleotides agree with TRBD2. CDR3 length equals 16 residues. J was trimmed by 5 bases and V by 4 bases; bases with no gene match: 8. Germline values: CDR1 SEHNR, CDR2 FQNEAQ (reference sequence). The chain's CDR3 is CASSSLPGLATGELFF. The CDR3, as DNA: TGTGCCAGCAGCTCTCTCCCGGGACTAGCTACCGGGGAGCTGTTTTTT.

Regarding this clonotype: Its ends do not fully match the called genes, so a read error is possible. V usage is TRBV20-1 and J usage is TRBJ2-3; the D gene could be TRBD1 or TRBD2 (5 bases each). CDR3 length: 15 amino acids. Germline V lookup: CDR1 DFQATT, CDR2 SNEGSKA (reference sequence). CDR3 bases: TGCAGTGCCCCCCCCGGGACGGGGAGCACAGGTACGCAGTATTTT. This codes for CSAPPGTGSTGTQYF.

This clonotype was counted between two and nine times. V and J are TRBV4-3 and TRBJ1-5; D perhaps matches TRBD1 (6 bases). The CDR3 length is 22 residues. V was shortened by 0 bases and J by 3 bases, with 30 bases between the two germline ends. Germline loops: CDR1 LGHNA, CDR2 YSLEER. The CDR3 DNA sequence: TGCGCCAGCAGCCAAGACGTGATACAGGGTGAAACCGGGCGACTTTCCAATCAGCCCCAGCATTTT. This encodes CASSQDVIQGETGRLSNQPQHF.

This clonotype occurred many times. The chain joins TRBV28 to TRBJ2-7; no clear D. From germline, CDR1 is MDHEN and CDR2 SYDVKM. The CDR3 runs to 14 residues. The V and J ends lost 5 bases and 5 bases respectively, with 16 bases between them. The chain's CDR3 is CASSPTSYPDEQYF. The CDR3 DNA reads TGTGCCAGCAGTCCGACCTCCTACCCTGACGAGCAGTACTTC.

The V call is TRBV11-2, the J call TRBJ2-2, with 12 bases lining up with TRBD2. Looked up from germline, CDR1 is SGHAT and CDR2 is FQNNGV. V trimming: 1 base; J trimming: 5 bases; junction bases outside the gene matches: 2. This CDR3 is built from 16 residues. The CDR3 region has the DNA TGTGCCAGCAGCTTAGCCGGGACTAGCGGGACCGGGGAGCTGTTTTTT. Amino acid sequence: CASSLAGTSGTGELFF. The whole variable domain, filled in from reference TRBV11-2 and TRBJ2-2, reads EAGVAQSPRYKIIEKRQSVAFWCNPISGHATLYWYQQILGQGPKLLIQFQNNGVVDDSQLPKDRFSAERLKGVDSTLKIQPAKLEDSAVYLCASSLAGTSGTGELFFGEGSRLTVL.

This clonotype was counted only a few times. The CDR3 nucleotides are TGTGCCTGGGGACCTGGAAACACCATATATTTT. This translates into CAWGPGNTIYF. The V and J genes are TRBV30 and TRBJ1-3; no clear D. This CDR3 spans 11 amino acids. The germline V gene encodes CDR1 GTSNPN and CDR2 SVGIG (reference sequence). V shed 5 bases and J shed 2 bases, with 4 bases lying between them.

This chain connects TRBV28 to TRBJ1-1, with D possibly TRBD1 on 6 matching bases. The ends were cut back, 5 bases at V and 5 bases at J, with 21 bases in the middle. CDR1 and CDR2 (germline): MDHEN, SYDVKM. This CDR3 has 16 amino acids. Written as DNA, the CDR3 is TGTGCCAGCAGTCCATTCACACGGACAGTGAGGACTGAAGCTTTCTTT. It yields the protein CASSPFTRTVRTEAFF.

The genes are TRBV12-5 and TRBJ2-2, with 11 nucleotides matching TRBD1. Germline assignment: CDR1 LGHNT and CDR2 FRNRAP. The ends lost 9 bases at V and 6 bases at J; junction bases unmatched: 3. The CDR3 length is 13 residues. For the CDR3, the DNA is TGTGCTAGGGACAGGGGGCGCCCCGGGGAGCTGTTTTTT. It specifies CARDRGRPGELFF.

The chain is built from TRBV29-1 and TRBJ2-1; tentatively, D is TRBD2 (5 bases). This CDR3 contains 10 residues. V was trimmed by 6 bases and J by 8 bases, leaving 8 bases between them. Germline V gene data show CDR1 as SQVTM and CDR2 as ANQGSEA. The CDR3 bases are TGCAGCGTGGTCGGGGATGAGCAGTTCTTC. It is translated as CSVVGDEQFF.

This clonotype occurred a few times. The rearrangement links TRBV9 to TRBJ2-3; TRBD2 aligns across 9 bases. The CDR3 has 17 residues. Germline CDR1 reads SGDLS; CDR2 reads YYNGEE. The trim removed 0 bases at V and 4 bases at J, leaving 9 bases unmatched. The CDR3 DNA reads as TGTGCCAGCAGCGTAGCTCTACTCGCGGGAGGGTCAGATACGCAGTATTTT. Its protein is CASSVALLAGGSDTQYF.

V and J are TRBV4-2 and TRBJ1-6; perhaps TRBD1 as D (6 bases). Deletions cut 0 bases from V and 8 bases from J, with 11 bases between. Germline V gene data show CDR1 as LGHNA and CDR2 as YNFKEQ. CDR3 length equals 15 residues. CDR3: CASSQDQGGDSPLHF. In nucleotides, the CDR3 is TGTGCCAGCAGCCAAGATCAAGGGGGGGATTCACCCCTCCACTTT.

In regard to this clonotype: One end of the junction is discordant with germline, which a read error may explain. The CDR3 coding sequence is TGTGCCAGCAGCAGGGGACTAGCGAGCACAGATACGCAGTATTTT. Amino acid sequence: CASSRGLASTDTQYF. The chain combines TRBV5-1 with TRBJ2-3; TRBD2 aligns across 10 bases. CDR1 SGHRS and CDR2 YFSETQ come from the germline V gene. The CDR3 totals 15 residues.

This clonotype was observed many times. The chain is built from TRBV2 and TRBJ2-7; D is uncertain. The CDR3 totals 12 residues. Trimming took off 2 bases at V and 2 bases at J, with 4 bases between the two ends. Per the germline V gene, CDR1 is SNHLY and CDR2 is FYNNEI. The CDR3 reads CASSENPYEQYF. CDR3 nucleotide sequence: TGTGCCAGCAGTGAAAATCCCTACGAGCAGTACTTC.

On this clonotype itself: One junction end does not reproduce the germline sequence, and a read error may be involved. The rearrangement uses TRBV2 and TRBJ1-4; possible D gene TRBD1, 5 bases. This CDR3 is built from 15 residues. Germline CDR1 reads SNHLY; CDR2 reads FYNNEI. The CDR3 loop reads CTSSRDGTTNEKLFF. The CDR3 nucleotides are TGTACCAGCAGCAGGGACGGGACAACTAATGAAAAACTGTTTTTT.

This clonotype was recorded at least ten times. The rearrangement joins TRBV2 to TRBJ2-3; weak D call: TRBD1 (5 bases). Between the trimmed V and J ends, which lost 0 bases and 8 bases, there was a span of 9 bases. This CDR3 contains 13 residues. Germline V gives CDR1 SNHLY, CDR2 FYNNEI. The chain's CDR3 is CASSEAMQGTQYF. The CDR3 bases are TGTGCCAGCAGTGAAGCGATGCAGGGTACGCAGTATTTT.

This clonotype was detected many times. This chain connects TRBV3-1 to TRBJ2-7; D is perhaps TRBD1 (6 bases). V was pared by 6 bases and J by 3 bases, with 9 bases between. The germline V gene encodes CDR1 LGHDT and CDR2 YNNKEL (reference sequence). The CDR3 is 12 residues long. The CDR3 DNA reads as TGTGCCAGCAGACAGGGCGTCTACGAGCAGTACTTC. Amino acid sequence: CASRQGVYEQYF.

This chain uses TRBV6-1 with TRBJ2-5, with 7 bases lining up with TRBD2. CDR1 is MNHNS, CDR2 SASEGT, per germline. The V segment lost 8 bases and the J segment 7 bases; nucleotides outside the gene matches: 16. The CDR3 spans 15 residues. CDR3 in amino acids: CASQRGPRAPGTQYF. The CDR3, as DNA: TGTGCCAGCCAGCGGGGCCCTCGGGCTCCGGGGACCCAGTACTTC.